What follows is one T cell receptor beta chain and its context. This clone's antigen is unknown. It has no much larger one-base neighbor in the sample; base qualities were not kept. In total, 630 or so healthy bone marrow donors made up the cohort. All cohort members were sampled while nominally healthy, although unrecorded immune exposures were likely present. The donor tested CMV seronegative, placing the donor among the roughly 340 seronegative members of the cohort. Every donor gave a peripheral blood sample, and the peripheral blood mononuclear cells from that sample were used for TCR beta sequencing. The Qiagen DNeasy Blood Extraction Kit was used to extract genomic DNA from the blood cell samples. The method behind the library was the immunoSEQ multiplex PCR assay. For the multiplex PCR, a mixture combining 60 forward primers for TCR Vbeta segments and 13 reverse primers for TCR Jbeta segments was used. The CDR3 region of rearranged TCR beta genes was amplified from genomic DNA with a multiplex PCR assay. The amplified TCR beta libraries were sequenced on the Illumina HiSeq System as 87-base-pair reads. In the source study's methods: Across the roughly 640 repertoires, a later analysis counted some 80 million unique TCR beta chains, roughly 11 million of which were shared by at least two donors. To remove PCR and sequencing errors, raw reads were error-corrected and collapsed into unique sequences using a nearest-neighbor algorithm that merged closely related sequences. To assign V, D and J gene segments, CDR3 sequences were aligned to IMGT reference sequences. For a sequence to be retained, at least a six-nucleotide match to both a V gene segment and a J gene segment was required. Rearrangements were called productive when the CDR3 lacked stop codons and stayed in frame with V and J; all others were non-productive. CDR3 was defined according to IMGT convention as the region running from the second conserved V-encoded cysteine to the conserved J-encoded phenylalanine. Sequences without an unambiguous match to a single V gene segment were excluded from the earlier analysis of approximately 600 of the donors. An earlier analysis of approximately 590 of the donors classified V segments as functional when productive rearrangements were above 56.7% and as segregating when the standard deviation between donors was above 5%. To diagnose cytomegalovirus status from the catalog of TCR beta chain sequences, a statistical classification framework was built. A later analysis assigned V and J genes by comparing TCR nucleotide sequences with IMGT/GENE-DB human TR gene sequences. Using the TCRdist pipeline, a later analysis assigned CDR3 sequences along with most-parsimonious VDJ recombination scenarios. In a later analysis, every TCR beta chain was defined by the combination of its CDR3 amino acid sequence and its V-gene family, and reads without a unique V-gene family were dropped. As a way to deal with suspected cross-contamination and a sequencing artifact, a later analysis dropped approximately 570 nucleotide sequences that were highly shared and had low generation probability. In a later analysis, a clonal expansion index was calculated for each public chain from normalized within-repertoire ranks of inferred template counts. In a later analysis, generation probabilities were computed using a VDJ recombination model fitted to out-of-frame rearrangements, and the results were checked against IGoR. In a later analysis, TCR-TCR, TCR-HLA and TCR-CMV co-occurrence was scored with hypergeometric tests, and a repertoire-size bias correction was applied to TCR pairs. A later analysis estimated false discovery rates by permuting HLA or CMV assignments 20 times. In a later analysis, co-occurring TCRs were grouped with DBSCAN, and TCRdist sequence similarity was added when clustering was performed within HLA-allele-positive subsets. For co-occurrence clustering, repertoires with fewer than 30,000 or more than 120,000 public chains were excluded, along with roughly five repertoires with anomalous nucleotide sharing. TCRdb's version of the immuneACCESS table is confined to in-frame rearrangements and falls short of the full clone set. An unresolved V gene accounts for under half of the shortfall where checked; the remainder is of unknown origin. The D gene and trimming were derived from the DNA, and the V and J assignments and clone size from that table. The sample table shows roughly 100,000 clones, and around 75% are seen once. The top ten clones comprise 2.1% of the sample.

This sample was taken from a study of cytomegalovirus exposure and HLA in healthy donors (dated by TCRdb to 2017 to 2019). Regarding the study in general: An earlier analysis of 587 of the donors reported approximately 280 Gb of sequence data and 95 million to 140 million unique TCR beta sequences obtained from about 179 million T cells. About 330 gigabases of sequencing data and roughly 80 million unique TCR sequences made up an early release that covered nearly 650 HLA-typed donors. Of the roughly 420 genotyped donors, 70% to 90% were placed in the genetic ancestry cluster associated with self-reported Caucasian donors. The study aimed to test whether cataloging public T cell receptors could reveal signatures of past pathogen exposure. Using immunosequencing, the study profiled T cell repertoires from about 650 subjects and related those repertoires to cytomegalovirus serostatus. Along with the roughly 610-subject first cohort, a separate validation cohort of more than 90 different subjects was used. The study combined high-throughput TCR immunosequencing, statistical association of individual TCRs with disease status, and machine learning to predict cytomegalovirus infection status. A later analysis re-analyzed previously published TCR beta repertoires from roughly 630 donors and added high-resolution HLA genotyping to study TCR occurrence patterns. Rather than using new phenotypic data, the later analysis identified candidate immune exposures from TCR beta sequences and from how often those sequences occurred across donors. An earlier analysis of approximately 640 of the donors applied high-throughput TCR beta sequencing to assess whether each TCR beta V gene segment acted as functional or pseudogenic. Donor age, sex, ethnicity and CMV serostatus were compiled alongside the repertoire data. A later genetic analysis used genome-wide SNP genotypes for 398 of the 666 donors, treating that subset as a discovery cohort. Every discovery cohort repertoire had been produced on one sequencing platform. HLA typing included class I and class II loci at four-digit resolution. The number of typed donors differed by locus: about 620-630 for A, B, C, DRB1 and DQB1; some 500 for DQA1; 600 to 610 for DPA1; and roughly 470 for DPB1. Roughly 5 DR-DQ haplotypes were handled as single units for association and clustering, since linkage in the cohort was strong. Across some 400 genotyped donors of the cohort, an average of approximately 220,000 unique TCR beta nucleotide sequences per donor were sequenced, and 15% to 20% of those sequences were non-productive.

The CDR3 spans 12 residues, from the cysteine through the phenylalanine. This entry keeps only the CDR3 DNA: 36 bases, framed from base 1. Based on the germline V gene, the CDR1 and CDR2 sequences are MDHEN and SYDVKM. Between the V and J ends, shortened by 11 bases and 5 bases respectively, the junction contains 13 bases. The study at large found these results: Linkage disequilibrium might explain the correlated functional status among segregating V segments, but an unknown experimental factor could not be ruled out. Broadly in line with IMGT annotations, most TCR beta V segments showed up in productive rearrangements about 87% or about 30% of the time in an earlier analysis of about 500 of the donors. Some IMGT-functional V segments, including TRBV6-2 and TRBV6-3, could not be distinguished by the 87-base-pair reads and were therefore excluded. A group of highly shared sequence variants was considered likely to be a technical artifact of the sequencing pipeline. In this cohort, only TCR beta chains were sequenced, and detectable features were limited by the absence of alpha or paired-chain data. The earlier analysis of about 600 of the donors excluded fewer than 20 rarely observed V segments, including chromosome 9 orphons, because counts were too low. HLA typing was unavailable for some donors at each locus, so association tests used only the typed subset. A later genetic analysis associated a missense DCLRE1C variant with V-gene and J-gene trimming of TCR beta chains, and an independent cohort replicated the association. A later genetic analysis reported fewer N-insertions in productive TCRs among donors in an Asian-associated ancestry cluster than the roughly 720-donor mean. For the cohort, immune exposure information was limited to CMV serostatus. The classifier was reported to diagnose cytomegalovirus status with high specificity and sensitivity in both the original and validation cohorts. According to the authors, the approach could potentially be generalized to other disease states and immunological phenotypes. A later analysis found that most CMV-associated TCR beta chains appeared HLA-restricted, with HLA associations seemingly driven largely by CMV exposure. Sequencing depth was assumed to be roughly uniform across donors in the presence/absence analyses, though that assumption may not hold. In vitro tests confirmed that a few of the cytomegalovirus-associated TCR beta chains recognize cytomegalovirus antigens. Across donors, most TCR sequences were observed very rarely, whereas some public TCRs were present in many individuals. Strong co-occurrence of HLA alleles, especially DR and DQ, made assigning TCR associations to individual alleles difficult. Compared with equally common non-associated chains, HLA-associated TCR beta chains in a later analysis were more clonally expanded and had lower generation probabilities. In a later analysis, the rate of TCR association differed among HLA loci, with DRB1 alleles having the most associated TCRs and HLA-C alleles having the fewest. A later analysis associated some 17,000 TCR beta sequences with specific HLA alleles at a false discovery rate of 0.05. A further reported finding was that TCR beta sequences accurately predicted the HLA-A and HLA-B alleles for most subjects in the first cohort. The study listed 150 to 200 TCR beta chains as associated with cytomegalovirus. Several of the top co-occurrence clusters appeared to be linked to parvovirus B19, influenza, CMV and Epstein-Barr virus, according to a later analysis.

Input material: PBMCs. The chain was built from TRBV28 and TRBJ1-5, and possibly TRBD1, on 5 matching bases. The TCR was taken from a man aged 30-40 years in good health and CMV-seronegative. At the DNA level, the sequence is TGTGCCGCCGGCCAGGGTGATCAGCCCCAGCATTTT. Translated, this gives CAAGQGDQPQHF.